This T cell receptor beta chain appears in the sequencing data of a study of identical twins (dated by TCRdb to about 2016). Background on the whole study: The study deep-sequenced TCR alpha and beta repertoires from monozygotic twins, unrelated adults of various ages and cord blood to test whether fetal clonotypes persist. To rule out contamination, the twin experiments were replicated at different times with different library preparation protocols. General conclusions and limits of the study: Out-of-frame TCR alpha sharing in monozygotic twins was systematically underestimated by recombination models, whereas sharing between unrelated individuals was in agreement with the recombination models. Compared with coincidental sharing between unrelated individuals, out-of-frame TCR alpha sequences shared between twins showed an excess of sequences with low generation probability. Because the same donors could not be followed over many years, the conclusions relied on cross-sectional statistical analysis. Excess twin sharing in beta out-of-frame sequences was weaker because fewer shared sequences lowered the signal-to-noise ratio. Fewer insertions were carried by abundant cord blood beta clonotypes; a weaker similar trend was observed in young adult naive repertoires, while no such trend was observed in memory repertoires. Invariant T cells such as MAIT and iNKT could partly confound zero-insertion analyses, although diverse VJ usage argued against such confounding for most clonotypes.

V is cut by 2 bases and J by 4 bases, and the space between the germline ends is 20 bases. The CDR3 starts with the cysteine, ends with the phenylalanine, and has 17 residues. The CDR3 DNA has 51 bases and is translated from base 1. Taken from the germline V gene, the CDR1 and CDR2 loops are SGHAT and FQNNGV. This clonotype came up many times. What this receptor recognizes is not known. Within one base of it there is no much larger clone, and no base qualities were kept. Only healthy Caucasian donors were included. Three pairs of female monozygotic twins, all aged 18 to 29 years, were included in the twin cohort. Peripheral blood mononuclear cells were the source from which RNA for the TCR libraries was isolated. Library construction relied on 5' RACE. The sample was run on an Illumina HiSeq 2000. Template switching added a universal primer binding site, and the final cDNA carried a unique molecular identifier that allowed TCR cDNA molecules to be counted accurately. First-strand cDNA for TCR alpha and beta chains was synthesized from specific primers in the conserved constant-segment region. To control for contamination, each cDNA library was double barcoded with a SMART-Mk sample barcode plus Illumina barcodes. TruSeq adapter sequences, together with Illumina sample barcodes, were added in two successive PCR steps. The TCR alpha and beta cDNA libraries were sequenced on the Illumina HiSeq platform using custom primers. Per the source publication's procedure: MiGEC processed the raw reads to extract unique molecular identifiers, while MiXCR was used to determine the CDR3 positions. Recombination models were inferred per individual with the repgenHMM and IGoR tools using an EM algorithm. Shared clonotypes were analyzed with the tcR package in R, and sharing was normalized by the product of cloneset sizes. To study raw recombination without the effects of thymic and clonal selection, out-of-frame nonproductive sequences were analyzed. TCRdb took the public reads, trimmed them with fastp at Q25, ran MiXCR for clone calling and kept in-frame beta chains. Entries are consolidated by CDR3 protein sequence, retaining the most common genes and DNA. TCRdb's processing, not the authors' own work, is the source of the V and J calls. Across this sample there are fewer than 650,000 distinct CDR3 sequences, with around 7.5% seen only once. The ten largest clones take up less than 2% of the sample.

In addition, the sample was reused for a study of yellow fever vaccine responses in identical twins. According to the second study: According to the authors, the vaccine-induced T cell response in identical twins seemed to be partly convergent and partly specific to each individual. In identical twins, the study followed T cell clones that responded to the vaccine with precision.

The V and J segments used are TRBV11-2 and TRBJ1-1; the D gene cannot be resolved reliably. The sequencing input was PBMCs. The TCR originated in a woman aged 18-29 years in good health. CDR3 region: CASSLYFSVGGGTEAFF. The bases read TGTGCCAGCAGCTTATACTTTAGCGTCGGAGGCGGCACTGAAGCTTTCTTT.